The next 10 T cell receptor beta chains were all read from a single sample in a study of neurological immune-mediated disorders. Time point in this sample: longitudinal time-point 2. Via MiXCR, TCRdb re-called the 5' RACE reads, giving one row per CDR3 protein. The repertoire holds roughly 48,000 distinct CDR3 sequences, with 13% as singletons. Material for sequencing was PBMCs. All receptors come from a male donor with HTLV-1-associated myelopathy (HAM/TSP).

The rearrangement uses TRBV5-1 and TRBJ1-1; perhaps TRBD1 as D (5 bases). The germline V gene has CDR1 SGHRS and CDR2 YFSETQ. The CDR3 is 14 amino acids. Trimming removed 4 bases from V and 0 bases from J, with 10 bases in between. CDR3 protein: CASSKDRMNTEAFF. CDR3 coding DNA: TGCGCCAGCAGCAAAGACAGAATGAACACTGAAGCTTTCTTT.

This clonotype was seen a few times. CDR3: CASSLDPAGAEQYF. The CDR3 region has the DNA TGTGCCAGCAGCTTAGACCCAGCGGGAGCAGAGCAGTACTTC. The chain carries TRBV7-7 and TRBJ2-7, with 8 bases lining up with TRBD2. In germline, CDR1 is SSHAT, CDR2 FNYEAQ (reference sequence). The CDR3 consists of 14 residues. V gave up 1 base and J gave up 7 bases; unmatched junction bases: 6.

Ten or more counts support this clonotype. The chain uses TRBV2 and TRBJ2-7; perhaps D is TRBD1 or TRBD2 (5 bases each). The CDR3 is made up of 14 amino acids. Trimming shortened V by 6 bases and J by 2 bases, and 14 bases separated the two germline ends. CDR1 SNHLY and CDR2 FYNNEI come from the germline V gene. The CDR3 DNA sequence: TGTGCCAGCAGGAGGGCGACAGATCCCTACGAGCAGTACTTC. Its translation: CASRRATDPYEQYF.

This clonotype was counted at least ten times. CDR3 bases: TGTGCCAGCAGTTTCCGGACAGCCCTTAACACCGGGGAGCTGTTTTTT. Amino acids: CASSFRTALNTGELFF. The rearrangement joins TRBV6-2 or TRBV6-3 to TRBJ2-2; D is possibly TRBD1 (6 bases). This CDR3 comprises 16 residues. Looked up from germline, CDR1 is MNHEY and CDR2 is SVGEGT. V dropped 4 bases and J dropped 2 bases, with 14 bases sitting between them.

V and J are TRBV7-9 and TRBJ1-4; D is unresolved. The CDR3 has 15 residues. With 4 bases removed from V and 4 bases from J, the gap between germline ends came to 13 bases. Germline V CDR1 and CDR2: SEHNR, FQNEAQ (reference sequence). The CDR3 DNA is TGTGCCAGCAGCTCTCGCAGGTATATTAATGAAAAACTGTTTTTT. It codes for CASSSRRYINEKLFF.

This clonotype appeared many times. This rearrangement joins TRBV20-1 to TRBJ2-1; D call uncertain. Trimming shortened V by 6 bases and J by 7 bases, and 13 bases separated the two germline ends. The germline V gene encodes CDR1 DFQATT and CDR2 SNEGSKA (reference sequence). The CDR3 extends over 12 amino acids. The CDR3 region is CSAPAGSNEQFF. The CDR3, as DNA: TGCAGTGCCCCGGCCGGGTCAAATGAGCAGTTCTTC.

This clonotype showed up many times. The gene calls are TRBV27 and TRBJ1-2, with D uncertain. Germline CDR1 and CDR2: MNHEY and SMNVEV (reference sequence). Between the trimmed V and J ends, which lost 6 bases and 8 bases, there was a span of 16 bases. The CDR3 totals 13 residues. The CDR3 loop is CASSPGLHDGYTF. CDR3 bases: TGTGCCAGCAGCCCAGGACTCCACGACGGCTACACCTTC.

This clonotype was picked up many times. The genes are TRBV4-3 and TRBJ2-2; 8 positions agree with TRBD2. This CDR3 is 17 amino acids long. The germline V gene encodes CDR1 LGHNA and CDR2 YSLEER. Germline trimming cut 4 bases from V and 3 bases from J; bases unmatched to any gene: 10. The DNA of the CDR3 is TGCGCCAGCAGCCCTAACGGGGGGGGAAGGGACACCGGGGAGCTGTTTTTT. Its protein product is CASSPNGGGRDTGELFF.

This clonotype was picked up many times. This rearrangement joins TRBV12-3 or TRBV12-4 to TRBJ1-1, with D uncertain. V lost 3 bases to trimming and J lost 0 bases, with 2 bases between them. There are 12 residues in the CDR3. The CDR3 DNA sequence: TGTGCCAGCAGTTTTCTGAACACTGAAGCTTTCTTT. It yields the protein CASSFLNTEAFF.

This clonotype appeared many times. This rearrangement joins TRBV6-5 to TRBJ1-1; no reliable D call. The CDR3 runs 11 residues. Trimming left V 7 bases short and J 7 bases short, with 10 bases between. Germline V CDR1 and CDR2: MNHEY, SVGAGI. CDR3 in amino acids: CASKTSYEAFF. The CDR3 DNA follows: TGTGCCAGCAAAACGTCGTATGAAGCTTTCTTT.